This T cell receptor beta chain was recovered during a study of OX40 agonist ivuxolimab in advanced cancers. Overall study: Hepatocellular carcinoma, melanoma, renal cell or head and neck cancer was diagnosed in the dose-escalation patients.

People who had autoimmune disease history or systemic immunosuppression were excluded. This clone was seen a single time. Assay: immunoSEQ multiplex PCR; the TCRdb copy retains only in-frame clones and omits some. The sample gives 97,000 or so clones, nearly 90% of which show up once; about 0.16% is in the top ten. CDR1 and CDR2 from the germline V gene are MDHEN and SYDVKM. The CDR3 is made up of 15 amino acids. Losses at the gene ends were 7 bases for V and 3 bases for J; bases not matched to a gene: 7. The receptor was isolated from an adult with an advanced solid tumor such as melanoma, head and neck, liver or kidney cancer. The specimen comprised CD4+ or CD8+ T cells sorted from blood, sampled in a trial of the OX40 agonist ivuxolimab. The rearrangement links TRBV28 to TRBJ2-3; TRBD1 agrees at 10 bases. The DNA of the CDR3 is TGTGCCAGCACAACCTCGGGACAGGGGACAGATACGCAGTATTTT. Its protein is CASTTSGQGTDTQYF.